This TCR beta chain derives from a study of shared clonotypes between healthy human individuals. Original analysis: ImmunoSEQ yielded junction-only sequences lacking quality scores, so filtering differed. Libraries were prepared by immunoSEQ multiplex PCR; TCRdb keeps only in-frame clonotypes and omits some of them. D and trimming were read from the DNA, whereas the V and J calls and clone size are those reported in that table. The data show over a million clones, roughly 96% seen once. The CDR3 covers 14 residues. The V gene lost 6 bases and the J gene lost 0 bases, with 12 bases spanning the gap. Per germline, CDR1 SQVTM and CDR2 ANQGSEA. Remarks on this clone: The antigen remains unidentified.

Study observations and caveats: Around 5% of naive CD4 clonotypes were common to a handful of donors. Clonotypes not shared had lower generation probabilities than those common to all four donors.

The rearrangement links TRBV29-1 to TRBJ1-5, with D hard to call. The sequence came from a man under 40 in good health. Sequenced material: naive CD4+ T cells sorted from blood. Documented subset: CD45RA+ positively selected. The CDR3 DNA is TGCAGCGTCCTCGGGCCGGATAGCAATCAGCCCCAGCATTTT. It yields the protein CSVLGPDSNQPQHF. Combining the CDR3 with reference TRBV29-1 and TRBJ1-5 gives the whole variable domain SAVISQKPSRDICQRGTSLTIQCQVDSQVTMMFWYRQQPGQSLTLIATANQGSEATYESGFVIDKFPISRPNLTFSTLTVSNMSPEDSSIYLCSVLGPDSNQPQHFGDGTRLSIL.